The 27 T cell receptor beta chains reported below all come from one sample, sequenced in a study of glioma-infiltrating T cells. The iRepertoire nested amplicon-rescue multiplex PCR amplified TCR alpha and beta CDR3s from RNA. TCRdb reprocessed the multiplex PCR reads with MiXCR, giving one entry per CDR3 protein. Of 100,000 to 150,000 distinct CDR3 sequences listed, 20% to 25% were seen once; the top ten hold 27%. Sequencing was carried out using glioma tissue, nonneoplastic brain tissue, or PBMCs (not recorded which). These receptors came from a human donor with low-grade glioma or glioblastoma, undergoing nonglioma brain surgery, or in good health (not recorded which).

This clonotype was seen at least ten times. The gene calls are TRBV6-1 and TRBJ2-5; weak D call: TRBD1 (5 bases). Germline V gene data show CDR1 as MNHNS and CDR2 as SASEGT. V lost 8 bases to trimming and J lost 2 bases, with 15 bases between them. The CDR3 totals 14 residues. The DNA of the CDR3 is TGTGCCAGCGCCCCTTTGGACAAACAAGAGACCCAGTACTTC. Translating gives CASAPLDKQETQYF.

This clonotype has a handful of counts. The V and J genes are TRBV12-3 or TRBV12-4 and TRBJ1-5; D remains unclear. The CDR3 consists of 13 residues. The V end was cut by 3 bases, the J end by 6 bases, with 9 bases between. The CDR3 coding sequence is TGTGCCAGCAGTTTTCAATACGGTCAGCCCCAGCATTTT. Residues: CASSFQYGQPQHF.

The chain is built from TRBV7-2 and TRBJ2-3, with D hard to call. V dropped 3 bases and J dropped 4 bases, with 14 bases sitting between them. Germline CDR1 is SGHTA and CDR2 is FQGNSA. The CDR3 extends over 15 amino acids. The DNA for the CDR3 is TGTGCCAGCAGCTTCGATTCAGAGGCGGCAGATACGCAGTATTTT. Residues: CASSFDSEAADTQYF.

The chain carries TRBV7-6 and TRBJ1-1; D unresolved. The germline V gene has CDR1 SGHVS and CDR2 FNYEAQ. V gave up 4 bases and J gave up 0 bases, with 18 bases separating them. The CDR3 is 17 residues long. The CDR3, as DNA: TGTGCCAGCAGCTCTCTTGGTCGGGGAAGAATGAACACTGAAGCTTTCTTT. This codes for CASSSLGRGRMNTEAFF.

This sequence joins TRBV6-1 and TRBJ2-3, with TRBD2 matching 15 bases. The germline V gene encodes CDR1 MNHNS and CDR2 SASEGT. The CDR3 sequence is 16 residues long. J was trimmed by 6 bases and V by 6 bases; bases with no gene match: 7. Here the CDR3 reads CASSLGLAGGRDTQYF. The CDR3 DNA reads as TGTGCCAGCAGCCTCGGACTAGCGGGGGGGCGGGATACGCAGTATTTT.

This clonotype turned up a few times. The chain uses TRBV12-3 or TRBV12-4 and TRBJ1-2, with D perhaps TRBD1 (5 bases). The V end was cut by 3 bases, the J end by 6 bases, with 8 bases between. The CDR3 extends over 12 amino acids. The CDR3 nucleotides are TGTGCCAGCAGTTTGACAGTGAATGGCTACACCTTC. Its translation: CASSLTVNGYTF.

Many counts were recorded for this clonotype. This rearrangement joins TRBV4-2 to TRBJ1-6; D is uncertain. The CDR3 is made up of 14 amino acids. The V gene lost 3 bases and the J gene lost 6 bases, with 9 bases spanning the gap. Germline V gene sequence: CDR1 LGHNA, CDR2 YNFKEQ. The CDR3 nucleotides are TGTGCCAGCAGCCAGCAGTTATCTAATTCACCCCTCCACTTT. This encodes CASSQQLSNSPLHF.

This clonotype was seen many times. This sequence joins TRBV28 and TRBJ2-5; the D is unclear. The germline gives CDR1 MDHEN, CDR2 SYDVKM. The CDR3 loop spans 11 amino acids. V lost 5 bases and J 4 bases, leaving 5 bases between the germline ends. The CDR3 sequence is CASSVRETQYF. The CDR3 DNA reads TGTGCCAGCAGTGTCAGAGAGACCCAGTACTTC.

The genes are TRBV12-3 or TRBV12-4 and TRBJ1-2; D call uncertain. The CDR3 extends over 12 amino acids. V shed 2 bases and J shed 7 bases, with 8 bases lying between them. The CDR3 protein is CASSLYEAGYTF. CDR3 in DNA: TGTGCCAGCAGTTTATATGAAGCTGGCTACACCTTC.

The chain joins TRBV5-1 to TRBJ1-1, with TRBD1 as a possible D gene (6 bases). Germline CDR1 is SGHRS and CDR2 is YFSETQ. Between the trimmed V and J ends, which lost 1 base and 1 base, there was a span of 20 bases. The length of the CDR3 is 18 residues. The chain's CDR3 is CASSLRERQDPSNTEAFF. The CDR3 DNA reads TGCGCCAGCAGCTTGCGCGAGCGACAGGACCCCTCGAACACTGAAGCTTTCTTT.

The gene calls are TRBV3-1 and TRBJ1-1; no firm D call. The germline CDR1 and CDR2 sequences are LGHDT and YNNKEL (reference sequence). The V and J ends lost 5 bases and 6 bases respectively, with 16 bases between them. This CDR3 is 14 amino acids long. CDR3 bases: TGTGCCAGCAGCTCAGACCTAAGGATTTCTGAAGCTTTCTTT. Translating gives CASSSDLRISEAFF.

This clonotype came up many times. This chain uses TRBV4-1 with TRBJ2-3; 7 nucleotides line up with TRBD1. V lost 7 bases, J lost 0 bases, and 7 bases stayed unmatched. The germline CDR1 and CDR2 sequences are MGHRA and YSYEKL. This CDR3 spans 15 amino acids. This CDR3 is CASTRQGSSTDTQYF. The CDR3 DNA reads as TGCGCCAGCACCCGACAGGGATCGAGCACAGATACGCAGTATTTT.

CDR3 sequence: CASSHVWNSPLHF. In DNA form, the CDR3 reads TGTGCCAGCAGCCACGTTTGGAATTCACCCCTCCACTTT. V is TRBV3-1 and J is TRBJ1-6, with unresolved D. Germline-derived CDR1 and CDR2 are LGHDT and YNNKEL (reference sequence). The CDR3 contains 13 residues. Trimming removed 3 bases at V and 7 bases at J, with 7 bases between.

This clonotype was counted a few times. This chain connects TRBV20-1 to TRBJ2-7; 7 positions agree with TRBD1. The CDR3 is 15 residues long. J was trimmed by 3 bases and V by 6 bases; bases with no gene match: 14. Germline CDR1 DFQATT, CDR2 SNEGSKA (reference sequence). CDR3 in DNA: TGCAGTGCCATAGCGACCGGGACAGAACTCTACGAGCAGTACGTC. As protein: CSAIATGTELYEQYV.

This clonotype was counted ten times or more. The CDR3 bases are TGTGCCAGCAGGGGCCGGCCGGGGAGTAATTCACCCCTCCACTTT. Translating gives CASRGRPGSNSPLHF. The rearrangement uses TRBV27 and TRBJ1-6; no clear D. CDR3 size: 15 residues. Germline CDR1 is MNHEY and CDR2 is SMNVEV (reference sequence). V was clipped by 6 bases and J by 6 bases, with 15 bases between them.

The chain combines TRBV12-3 or TRBV12-4 with TRBJ2-2, with TRBD2 matching 10 bases. With V trimmed by 7 bases and J by 4 bases, 3 bases remained unmatched. The CDR3 sequence is 14 residues long. CDR3 DNA sequence: TGTGCCAGCACCGGACTAGCGGTCACCGGGGAGCTGTTTTTT. Its protein is CASTGLAVTGELFF.

As regards this clonotype: A much more abundant neighbour one base away suggests this may be a read error. This rearrangement joins TRBV7-2 to TRBJ2-3, with D hard to call. The CDR3 consists of 14 residues. The V gene's germline CDR1 is SGHTA and CDR2 FQGNSA. V lost 5 bases to trimming and J lost 1 base, with 10 bases between them. The CDR3 sequence: CASSPRLRTDTQYF. For the CDR3, the DNA is TGTGCCAGCAGCCCTAGACTGCGCACAGATACGCAGTATTTT.

This chain uses TRBV4-1 with TRBJ1-1; no clear D gene. This CDR3 has 17 amino acids. CDR1 and CDR2 (germline): MGHRA, YSYEKL. V was clipped by 0 bases and J by 0 bases, with 14 bases between them. CDR3 in amino acids: CASSQDLYRSLNTEAFF. DNA for the CDR3: TGCGCCAGCAGCCAAGATCTATACAGATCATTGAACACTGAAGCTTTCTTT.

The chain's CDR3 is CASSQESGDTEAFF. The CDR3 nucleotides are TGTGCCAGCAGCCAAGAATCAGGGGACACTGAAGCTTTCTTT. This chain connects TRBV4-2 to TRBJ1-1; D might be TRBD1 (6 bases). CDR3 length equals 14 residues. V was cut by 0 bases and J by 3 bases, with 8 bases left in between. CDR1 LGHNA and CDR2 YNFKEQ come from the germline V gene.

This rearrangement joins TRBV12-3 or TRBV12-4 to TRBJ2-7; D perhaps matches TRBD1 (5 bases). The length of the CDR3 is 14 residues. Trimming removed 6 bases at V and 10 bases at J, with 22 bases between. Written as DNA, the CDR3 is TGTGCCAGCAGCCGCCCGCAGGGCATAGAGACCCAGTACGTC. The encoded protein is CASSRPQGIETQYV.

This clonotype was counted ten times or more. The J gene is TRBJ1-5, the V gene TRBV28; D remains ambiguous. This CDR3 spans 14 amino acids. CDR1 and CDR2 from the germline V gene are MDHEN and SYDVKM. V dropped 6 bases and J dropped 2 bases, with 11 bases sitting between them. The CDR3 bases are TGTGCCAGCAGCTCTCCTGGCGGCAATCAGCCCCAGCATTTT. Protein sequence: CASSSPGGNQPQHF.

This clonotype was seen a handful of times. The chain carries TRBV3-1 and TRBJ1-1; D is ambiguous. The CDR3 runs to 12 residues. V dropped 4 bases and J dropped 7 bases, with 10 bases sitting between them. Looked up from germline, CDR1 is LGHDT and CDR2 is YNNKEL (reference sequence). CDR3 DNA sequence: TGTGCCAGCAGCCTTTCGACCCGTGAAGCTTTCTTT. It yields the protein CASSLSTREAFF.

As concerns this clonotype: A read error may account for a junction end that differs from germline. The J gene is TRBJ2-3, the V gene TRBV7-6; D remains ambiguous. Germline V lookup: CDR1 SGHVS, CDR2 FNYEAQ. This CDR3 is built from 13 residues. CDR3 sequence: CASSLDRADTEYF. The CDR3 region has the DNA TGTGCTAGCAGCCTGGACCGGGCAGATACGGAGTATTTT.

Of note for this clonotype: One end of the junction does not line up with germline, which may come from a read error. The chain joins TRBV25-1 to TRBJ1-6; possible D gene TRBD1, 5 bases. Per the germline V gene, CDR1 is MGHDK and CDR2 is SYGVNS. CDR3 size: 16 residues. Here the CDR3 reads CAGSEARASGNSPLHF. The CDR3 bases are TGTGCCGGCAGTGAAGCCAGGGCCTCTGGGAATTCACCCCTCCACTTT. The variable domain in full, with the rest retrieved from reference TRBV25-1 and TRBJ1-6, is EADIYQTPRYLVIGTGKKITLECSQTMGHDKMYWYQQDPGMELHLIHYSYGVNSTEKGDLSSESTVSRIRTEHFPLTLESARPSHTSQYLCAGSEARASGNSPLHFGNGTRLTVT.

A few counts support this clonotype. The chain links TRBV3-1 to TRBJ2-3, with 14 nucleotides matching TRBD2. Germline V gene sequence: CDR1 LGHDT, CDR2 YNNKEL (reference sequence). The CDR3 contains 16 residues. Trimming removed 4 bases from V and 6 bases from J; junction bases left unmatched: 6. This CDR3 is CASSPRTSGGRDTQYF. The CDR3 DNA follows: TGTGCCAGCAGCCCCCGGACTAGCGGGGGGAGGGATACGCAGTATTTT.

The DNA for the CDR3 is TGTGCCAGCGGGACTAGCGGCACAGATACGCAGTATTTT. Translation gives CASGTSGTDTQYF. The chain carries TRBV3-1 and TRBJ2-3, with 10 bases fitting TRBD2. J gave up 1 base and V 8 bases, and 0 bases lay outside the gene matches. Germline loops: CDR1 LGHDT, CDR2 YNNKEL (reference sequence). The CDR3 runs to 13 residues.

A few counts support this clonotype. This rearrangement joins TRBV28 to TRBJ2-1; no definite D call. V was clipped by 3 bases and J by 2 bases, with 17 bases between them. The germline V gene has CDR1 MDHEN and CDR2 SYDVKM. The CDR3 covers 17 residues. This CDR3 reads CASSFPPWAEAYNEQFF. CDR3 DNA sequence: TGTGCCAGCAGTTTTCCCCCTTGGGCGGAAGCCTACAATGAGCAGTTCTTC.